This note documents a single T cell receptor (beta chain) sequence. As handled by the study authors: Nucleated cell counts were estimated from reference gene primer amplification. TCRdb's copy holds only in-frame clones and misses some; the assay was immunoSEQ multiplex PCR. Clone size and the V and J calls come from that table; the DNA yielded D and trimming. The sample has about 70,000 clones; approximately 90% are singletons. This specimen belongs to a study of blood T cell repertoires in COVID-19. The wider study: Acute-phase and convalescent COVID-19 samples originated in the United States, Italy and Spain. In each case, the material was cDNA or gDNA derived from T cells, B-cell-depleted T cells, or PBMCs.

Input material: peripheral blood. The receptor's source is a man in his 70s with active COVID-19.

The CDR3 nucleotides read TGTGCCAGCAGCTTAACTGGCCTAGCGGGCGGGGGCCCAGATACGCAGTATTTT. Translating gives CASSLTGLAGGGPDTQYF. The chain is built from TRBV7-3 and TRBJ2-3; TRBD2 aligns across 8 bases. Germline assignment: CDR1 SGHTA and CDR2 FQGTGA. This CDR3 is 18 amino acids long. V dropped 0 bases and J dropped 4; count of bases not matched to a gene: 12. Variable domain in full (rest from reference TRBV7-3 and TRBJ2-3): GAGVSQTPSNKVTEKGKYVELRCDPISGHTALYWYRQSLGQGPEFLIYFQGTGAADDSGLPNDRFFAVRPEGSVSTLKIQRTERGDSAVYLCASSLTGLAGGGPDTQYFGPGTRLTVL.